The clone carrying this T cell receptor beta chain was recorded many times. TCR beta CDR3 region amplification was performed from RNA transcripts. A set of HTBI primers served as the primers for a first-round RT-PCR of the TCR CDR3. MiXCR was run by TCRdb on the multiplex PCR reads, yielding one entry per CDR3 protein. The table shows 370,000 or so distinct CDR3 sequences, with 15% to 18% occurring only once. This entry comes from a study of T cells in Graves' hyperthyroidism and ophthalmopathy. There are 13 residues in the CDR3. V was cut by 4 bases and J by 6 bases, with 12 bases left in between. CDR1 and CDR2 from the germline V gene are SNHLY and FYNNEI.

The source material was blood. This rearrangement joins TRBV2 to TRBJ1-2; tentative D call: TRBD1 (6 bases). The origin of this receptor is a woman aged 18-30 years with Graves' hyperthyroidism that later progressed to Graves' ophthalmopathy. CDR3 nucleotides: TGTGCCAGCAGTGTAGGGGGAGCGGATGGCTACACCTTC. Amino acid sequence: CASSVGGADGYTF.